These 5 T cell receptor beta chains were all obtained from the same sample, sequenced in a study of T-cell reconstitution after alpha-beta-depleted transplantation in children. Unique molecular identifiers were incorporated during preparation of the TCRbeta library. TCRdb called the PCR reads again in MiXCR, with one record for every CDR3 protein. This repertoire shows 55,000 to 85,000 distinct CDR3 sequences, under 13% found once; its top ten account for about 13%. The material sequenced was PBMCs, taken before TCRalphabeta/CD19-depleted stem cell transplant. Receptors originate from a boy between 10 and 17 years old with acute myeloid leukemia, due to receive a stem cell transplant.

The chain uses TRBV19 and TRBJ1-5; the match to TRBD1 covers 10 bases. Germline V gene data show CDR1 as LNHDA and CDR2 as SQIVND (reference sequence). The CDR3 totals 15 residues. The junction had 4 bases not matched to a gene; V was cut back by 3 bases and J by 5 bases. In DNA form, the CDR3 reads TGTGCCAGTAGTATTCGTGGGACAGGGGATCAGCCCCAGCATTTT. It translates to CASSIRGTGDQPQHF.

This clonotype appeared many times. This rearrangement joins TRBV5-5 to TRBJ2-3, with no clear D. Germline loops: CDR1 SGHKS, CDR2 YYEKEE (reference sequence). V was clipped by 5 bases and J by 8 bases, with 18 bases between them. The CDR3 totals 14 residues. Here the CDR3 reads CASRHRADGITQYF. In DNA form, the CDR3 reads TGTGCCAGCAGACACCGGGCAGACGGTATTACGCAGTATTTT. Supplemented by reference TRBV5-5 and TRBJ2-3, the full variable domain reads DAGVTQSPTHLIKTRGQQVTLRCSPISGHKSVSWYQQVLGQGPQFIFQYYEKEERGRGNFPDRFSARQFPNYSSELNVNALLLGDSALYLCASRHRADGITQYFGPGTRLTVL.

In its sample, this clonotype was seen many times. The chain links TRBV20-1 to TRBJ2-5, with 9 bases fitting TRBD2. The CDR3 runs to 16 residues. Losses at the gene ends were 2 bases for V and 5 bases for J; bases not matched to a gene: 12. The germline CDR1 and CDR2 sequences are DFQATT and SNEGSKA (reference sequence). The CDR3 bases are TGCAGTGCTAGACTCCCGGAGCGGGGGGTGTGGGAGACCCAGTACTTC. It encodes CSARLPERGVWETQYF.

This clonotype was counted at least ten times. The chain carries TRBV20-1 and TRBJ2-5; 8 bases are a match to TRBD2. CDR3 size: 15 residues. The germline V gene has CDR1 DFQATT and CDR2 SNEGSKA (reference sequence). V shed 4 bases, J shed 0 bases, and the junction held 7 bases outside the gene matches. This chain's CDR3 is CSANEAGAYQETQYF. CDR3 nucleotides: TGCAGTGCTAATGAAGCGGGAGCGTACCAAGAGACCCAGTACTTC.

This clonotype was recorded at least ten times. The chain links TRBV5-1 to TRBJ1-3; TRBD1 aligns across 8 bases. Germline loops: CDR1 SGHRS, CDR2 YFSETQ. The CDR3 covers 17 residues. The V segment lost 4 bases and the J segment 0 bases; nucleotides outside the gene matches: 9. The CDR3 region is CASSVTGTGFSGNTIYF. The DNA of the CDR3 is TGCGCCAGCAGCGTCACCGGGACAGGCTTCTCTGGAAACACCATATATTTT.